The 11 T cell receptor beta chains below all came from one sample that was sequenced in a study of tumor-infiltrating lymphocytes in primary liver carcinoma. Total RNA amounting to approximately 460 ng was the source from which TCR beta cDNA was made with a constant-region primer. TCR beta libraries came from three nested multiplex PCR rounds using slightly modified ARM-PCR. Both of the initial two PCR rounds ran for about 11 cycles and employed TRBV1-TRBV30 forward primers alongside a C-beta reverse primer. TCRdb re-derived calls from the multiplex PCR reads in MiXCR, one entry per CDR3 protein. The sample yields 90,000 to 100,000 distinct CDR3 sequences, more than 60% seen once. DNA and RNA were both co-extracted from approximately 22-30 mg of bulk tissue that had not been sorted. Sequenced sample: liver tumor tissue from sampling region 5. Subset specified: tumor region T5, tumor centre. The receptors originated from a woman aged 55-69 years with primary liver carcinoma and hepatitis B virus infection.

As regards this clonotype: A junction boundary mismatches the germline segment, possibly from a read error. CDR3: CASSAISRLAREQRPYGQYF. The CDR3, as DNA: TGTGCCAGCAGCGCCATTTCCCGACTAGCGAGAGAGCAGAGACCCTACGGGCAGTACTTC. The chain employs TRBV11-2 and TRBJ2-7; 8 nucleotides line up with TRBD2. The CDR3 sequence is 20 residues long. Germline CDR1 and CDR2: SGHAT and FQNNGV.

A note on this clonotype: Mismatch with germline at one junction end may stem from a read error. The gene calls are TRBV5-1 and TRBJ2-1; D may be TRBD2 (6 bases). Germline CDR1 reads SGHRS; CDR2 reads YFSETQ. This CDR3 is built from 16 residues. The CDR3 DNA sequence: TGCGCCAGCAACTTGGAGGGTAGCCTCTCCTACAATGAGCAGTTCTTC. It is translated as CASNLEGSLSYNEQFF.

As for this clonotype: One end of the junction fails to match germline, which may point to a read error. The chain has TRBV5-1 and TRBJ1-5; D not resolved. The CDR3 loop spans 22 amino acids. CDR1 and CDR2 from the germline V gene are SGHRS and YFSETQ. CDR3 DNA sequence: TGCGCCAGCAGCTTGGCCGTTTTGTGCGCGCGAAGGGAATTTTATAGCAGTCAGCCCCAGCATTTT. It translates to CASSLAVLCARREFYSSQPQHF.

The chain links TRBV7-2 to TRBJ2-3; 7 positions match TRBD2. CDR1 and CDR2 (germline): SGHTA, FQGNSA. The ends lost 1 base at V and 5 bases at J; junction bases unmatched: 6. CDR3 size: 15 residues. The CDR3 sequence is CASSLGAGERDTQYF. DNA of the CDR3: TGTGCCAGCAGCTTAGGGGCGGGAGAACGAGATACGCAGTATTTT.

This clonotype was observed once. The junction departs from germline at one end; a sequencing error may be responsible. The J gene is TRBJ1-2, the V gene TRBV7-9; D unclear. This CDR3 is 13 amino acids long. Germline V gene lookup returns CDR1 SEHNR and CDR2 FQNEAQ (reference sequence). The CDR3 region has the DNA TGTGACAGCAGCTTAGCTGAAGCGAGAGGCTACACCTTC. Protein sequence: CDSSLAEARGYTF.

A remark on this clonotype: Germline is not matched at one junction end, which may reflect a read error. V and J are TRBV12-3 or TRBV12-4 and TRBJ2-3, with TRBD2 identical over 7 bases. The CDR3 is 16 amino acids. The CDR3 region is CAGSAGTGGREDTQYF. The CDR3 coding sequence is TGTGCCGGCAGCGCCGGGACTGGCGGGAGAGAGGATACGCAGTATTTT.

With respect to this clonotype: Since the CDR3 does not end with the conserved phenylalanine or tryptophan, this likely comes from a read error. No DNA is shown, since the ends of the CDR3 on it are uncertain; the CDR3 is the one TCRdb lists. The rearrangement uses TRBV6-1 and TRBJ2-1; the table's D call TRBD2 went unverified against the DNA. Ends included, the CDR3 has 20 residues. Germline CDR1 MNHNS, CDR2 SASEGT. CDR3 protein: CASSLRTSGTELASYNEPFL.

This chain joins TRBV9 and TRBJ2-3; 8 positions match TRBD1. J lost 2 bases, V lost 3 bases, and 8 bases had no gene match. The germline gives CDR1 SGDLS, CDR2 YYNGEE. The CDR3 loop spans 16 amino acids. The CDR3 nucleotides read TGTGCCAGCAGCGCCCTCCCGGGACAGGACACAGATACGCAGTATTTT. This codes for CASSALPGQDTDTQYF.

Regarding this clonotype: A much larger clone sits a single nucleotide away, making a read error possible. This CDR3 reads CATSRGQNDYEQFF. The CDR3 DNA reads as TGTGCCACCAGCAGGGGACAAAACGACTACGAGCAGTTCTTC. The J gene is TRBJ2-7, the V gene TRBV15; possible D gene TRBD1, 6 bases. With the DNA end fitting TRBJ2-1 better, the J assignment may be wrong. The CDR3 loop spans 14 amino acids. Germline V gives CDR1 LNHNV, CDR2 YYDKDF (reference sequence).

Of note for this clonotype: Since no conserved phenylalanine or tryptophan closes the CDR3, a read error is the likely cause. CDR3 residues: CASLRGLVSTDTQYL. The CDR3 bases are TGTGCCAGCCTTCGAGGGCTAGTTAGCACAGATACACAGTATCTT. This chain links TRBV6-1 with TRBJ2-3; D possibly corresponds to TRBD2 (5 bases). The CDR3 contains 15 residues. Germline CDR1 reads MNHNS; CDR2 reads SASEGT.

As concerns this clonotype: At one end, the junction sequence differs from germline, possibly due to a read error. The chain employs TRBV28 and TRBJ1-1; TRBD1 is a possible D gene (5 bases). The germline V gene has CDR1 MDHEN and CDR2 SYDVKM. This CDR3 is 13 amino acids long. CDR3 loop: CASNLKFQGEAFF. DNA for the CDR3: TGTGCAAGCAATTTAAAGTTCCAGGGAGAAGCTTTCTTT.